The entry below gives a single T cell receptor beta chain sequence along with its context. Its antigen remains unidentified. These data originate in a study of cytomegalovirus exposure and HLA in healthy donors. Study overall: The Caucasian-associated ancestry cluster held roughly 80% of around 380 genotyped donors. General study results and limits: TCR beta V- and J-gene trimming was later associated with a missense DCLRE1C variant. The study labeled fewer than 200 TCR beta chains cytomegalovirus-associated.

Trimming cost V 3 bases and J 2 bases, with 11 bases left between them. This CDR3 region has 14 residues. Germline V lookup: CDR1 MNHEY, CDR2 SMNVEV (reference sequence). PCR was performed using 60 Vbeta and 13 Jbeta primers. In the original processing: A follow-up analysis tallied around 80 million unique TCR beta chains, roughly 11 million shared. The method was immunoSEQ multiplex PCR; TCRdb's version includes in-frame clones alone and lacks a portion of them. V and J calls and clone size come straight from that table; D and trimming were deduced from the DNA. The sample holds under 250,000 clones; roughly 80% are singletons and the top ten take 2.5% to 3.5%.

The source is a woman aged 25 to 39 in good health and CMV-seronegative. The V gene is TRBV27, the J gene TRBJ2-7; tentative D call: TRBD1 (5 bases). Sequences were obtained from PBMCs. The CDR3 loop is CASSLAGKAYEQYF. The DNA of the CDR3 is TGTGCCAGCAGTTTGGCAGGGAAGGCCTACGAGCAGTACTTC.